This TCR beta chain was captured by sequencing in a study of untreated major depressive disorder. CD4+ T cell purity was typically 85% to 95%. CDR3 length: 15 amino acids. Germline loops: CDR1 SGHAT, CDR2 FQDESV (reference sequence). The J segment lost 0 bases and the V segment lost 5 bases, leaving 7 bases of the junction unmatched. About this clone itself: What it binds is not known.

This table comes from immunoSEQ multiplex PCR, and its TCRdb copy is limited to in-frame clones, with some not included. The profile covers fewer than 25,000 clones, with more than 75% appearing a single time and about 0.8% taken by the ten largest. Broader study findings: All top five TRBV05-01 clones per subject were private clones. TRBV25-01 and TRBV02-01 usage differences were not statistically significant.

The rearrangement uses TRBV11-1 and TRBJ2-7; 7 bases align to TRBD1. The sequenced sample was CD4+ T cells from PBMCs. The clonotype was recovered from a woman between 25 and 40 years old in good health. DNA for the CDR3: TGTGCCAGCAGCCCAGGACAGGAATACTCCTACGAGCAGTACTTC. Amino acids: CASSPGQEYSYEQYF.